A single sample is the source of the 10 T cell receptor beta chains below, sequenced in a study of shared clonotypes between healthy human individuals. Profiling relied on immunoSEQ multiplex PCR, and the TCRdb table lists in-frame clones only, not all of them. The sample consists of under 1 million clones, more than 85% of them appearing once. As defined, naive CD8 cells were CD45RO-negative and positively selected for CCR7, with terminally differentiated effector memory CD45RA+ cells excluded. The sequenced material came from naive CD8+ T cells sorted from blood. The origin of the receptors is a young man in good health.

This clone has just a few counts. The chain joins TRBV6-1 to TRBJ2-7; D not resolved. The V and J ends lost 0 bases and 2 bases respectively, with 5 bases between them. The CDR3 is 13 residues long. Germline V CDR1 and CDR2: MNHNS, SASEGT. The DNA for the CDR3 is TGTGCCAGCAGTGAAGCGCCAGCCTACGAGCAGTACTTC. This codes for CASSEAPAYEQYF.

This clone has just one count. V usage is TRBV5-1 and J usage is TRBJ2-5; TRBD1 agrees at 7 bases. The CDR3 is 19 amino acids. J gave up 2 bases and V 5 bases, and 21 bases lay outside the gene matches. Germline CDR1 SGHRS, CDR2 YFSETQ. DNA of the CDR3: TGCGCCAGCAGTTTCACGGTTGGGGACAGCTACTACAATCAAGAGACCCAGTACTTC. Translating it yields CASSFTVGDSYYNQETQYF.

Of note for this clone: This sample also contains other DNA sequences that code for the same CDR3. CDR3 loop: CASSQDGYEQYF. The DNA for the CDR3 is TGTGCCAGCAGCCAGGACGGTTACGAGCAGTACTTC. V gene TRBV5-6 combines with J gene TRBJ2-7, with D unresolved. Germline CDR1 SGHDT, CDR2 YYEEEE. The CDR3 runs to 12 residues. Trimming removed 4 bases from V and 4 bases from J, with 9 bases in between.

This clone was seen a single time. This chain links TRBV5-6 with TRBJ2-3, with TRBD2 matching 9 bases. Unmatched junction bases numbered 12, after V lost 4 bases and J lost 0 bases. CDR1 is SGHDT, CDR2 YYEEEE, per germline. The CDR3 has 18 residues. CDR3 nucleotides: TGTGCCAGCAGCGTTCGACTAGCGGAATATCCTAGCACAGATACGCAGTATTTT. Amino acid sequence: CASSVRLAEYPSTDTQYF.

A note on this clone: Other DNA sequences within the sample encode an identical CDR3. The V call is TRBV2, the J call TRBJ2-7; 9 bases align to TRBD1. With 8 bases clipped from V and 4 bases from J, the junction kept 6 bases outside the gene matches. This CDR3 has 13 amino acids. The germline gives CDR1 SNHLY, CDR2 FYNNEI. CDR3 loop: CASLGTGSYEQYF. Here the CDR3 DNA reads TGTGCCAGCCTCGGGACAGGGTCTTACGAGCAGTACTTC. Based on the CDR3 plus reference TRBV2 and TRBJ2-7, the full variable domain is EPEVTQTPSHQVTQMGQEVILRCVPISNHLYFYWYRQILGQKVEFLVSFYNNEISEKSEIFDDQFSVERPDGSNFTLKIRSTKLEDSAMYFCASLGTGSYEQYFGPGTRLTVT.

The rearrangement joins TRBV7-8 to TRBJ1-5; no firm D call. The CDR3 is made up of 15 amino acids. CDR1 is SGHVS and CDR2 is FQNEAQ in the germline V gene. V lost 2 bases and J 0 bases, leaving 8 bases between the germline ends. CDR3 sequence: CASSLWGDSNQPQHF. CDR3 sequence (DNA): TGTGCCAGCAGCTTATGGGGAGATAGCAATCAGCCCCAGCATTTT.

V gene TRBV7-9 combines with J gene TRBJ2-7; TRBD1 aligns across 9 bases. The CDR3 runs 15 residues. V shed 5 bases and J 2 bases; nucleotides not matched to a gene: 7. The germline V gene encodes CDR1 SEHNR and CDR2 FQNEAQ (reference sequence). CDR3 nucleotide sequence: TGTGCCAGCAGCCCCCGGACAGGGGAGGCCTACGAGCAGTACTTC. Residues: CASSPRTGEAYEQYF. The full variable domain, with the rest looked up from reference TRBV7-9 and TRBJ2-7, is DTGVSQNPRHKITKRGQNVTFRCDPISEHNRLYWYRQTLGQGPEFLTYFQNEAQLEKSRLLSDRFSAERPKGSFSTLEIQRTEQGDSAMYLCASSPRTGEAYEQYFGPGTRLTVT.

The CDR3 DNA follows: TGTGCCAGCAGCCAAGAGAGCTACAGTTTCAATGAGCAGTTCTTC. It specifies CASSQESYSFNEQFF. The chain recombines TRBV14 with TRBJ2-1, with D unresolved. The V end lost 0 bases, the J end lost 6 bases, and 12 bases lay between the germline ends. The CDR3 sequence is 15 residues long. CDR1 and CDR2 from the germline V gene are SGHDN and FVKESK.

This rearrangement joins TRBV18 to TRBJ1-4; the D is unclear. The CDR3 is 13 amino acids. Germline V CDR1 and CDR2: KGHSH, LQKENI. V lost 2 bases and J lost 6, with 7 bases in between. The CDR3 sequence is CASSPRADEKLFF. CDR3 bases: TGTGCCAGCTCACCAAGGGCTGATGAAAAACTGTTTTTT.

V gene TRBV7-2 combines with J gene TRBJ2-7, with 12 nucleotides matching TRBD2. CDR1 SGHTA and CDR2 FQGNSA come from the germline V gene. CDR3 length: 14 residues. V was clipped by 6 bases and J by 2 bases; unmatched bases: 2. The CDR3 here is CASSRLAGAYEQYF. In DNA, the CDR3 is TGTGCCAGCAGTCGACTAGCGGGGGCCTACGAGCAGTACTTC.